The clone carrying this T cell receptor beta chain occurred once. What it recognizes is unknown. The unexposed donors gave CD4+ T cells in about 2010-2019, prior to COVID-19. CD4 enrichment then naive enrichment separated naive from memory CD4+ cells. This specimen belongs to a study of CD4 T cells in relation to SARS-CoV-2 and coronaviruses. Uncultured naive and memory CD4+ T cells supplied DNA for deep TCR-beta sequencing. TCRdb keeps only in-frame clones here, not all; method: immunoSEQ multiplex PCR. In the table there are about 65,000 clones, over 70% of which are singletons. Broader study findings: Each donor contributed either pre-pandemic or post-infection samples, not both. According to naive versus memory sequencing, detected responses are memory recall, not newly primed.

In germline, CDR1 is SNHLY, CDR2 FYNNEI. The CDR3 spans 15 residues. J lost 7 bases, V lost 7 bases, and 10 bases had no gene match. The chain uses TRBV2 and TRBJ2-1; 10 bases are shared with TRBD1. Input material: memory CD4+ T cells from PBMCs. The TCR sequence derives from a human donor in good health. CDR3 protein: CASNRQGAVRNEQFF. The DNA of the CDR3 is TGTGCCAGCAACAGACAGGGGGCGGTTCGGAATGAGCAGTTCTTC.